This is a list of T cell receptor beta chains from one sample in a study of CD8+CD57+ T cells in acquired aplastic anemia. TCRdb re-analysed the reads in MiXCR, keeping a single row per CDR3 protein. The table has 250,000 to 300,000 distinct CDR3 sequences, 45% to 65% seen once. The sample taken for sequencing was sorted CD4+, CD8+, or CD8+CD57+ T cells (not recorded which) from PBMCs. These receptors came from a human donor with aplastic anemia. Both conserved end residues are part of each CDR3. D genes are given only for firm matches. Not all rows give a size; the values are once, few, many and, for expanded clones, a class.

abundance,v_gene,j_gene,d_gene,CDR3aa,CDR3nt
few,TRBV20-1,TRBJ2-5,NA,CSARVGQIETQYF,TGCAGTGCTAGAGTCGGACAGATAGAGACCCAGTACTTC
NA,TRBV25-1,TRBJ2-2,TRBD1,CASSEYGRTGFFETGELFF,TGTGCCAGCAGTGAATATGGAAGGACAGGGTTTTTTGAGACCGGGGAGCTGTTTTTT
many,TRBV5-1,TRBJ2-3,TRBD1,CASSGQGGTDTQYF,TGCGCCAGCAGCGGACAGGGTGGCACAGATACGCAGTATTTT
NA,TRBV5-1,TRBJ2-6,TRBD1,CASSAGQGDSSGANVLTF,TGCGCCAGCAGCGCCGGACAGGGCGACAGCTCTGGGGCCAACGTCCTGACTTTC
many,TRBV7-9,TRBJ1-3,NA,CASSLGNAGNTIYF,TGTGCCAGCAGCTTGGGGAACGCCGGAAACACCATATATTTT
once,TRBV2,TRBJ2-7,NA,CASSEEGDYEQYF,TGTGCCAGCAGTGAAGAGGGAGACTACGAGCAGTACTTC
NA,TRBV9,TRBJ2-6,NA,CASSGGGYSGANVLTF,TGTGCCAGCAGCGGAGGAGGATACTCTGGGGCCAACGTCCTGACTTTC
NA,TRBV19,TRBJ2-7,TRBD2,CASTAPGTREQYF,TGTGCCAGTACCGCCCCCGGGACTAGAGAGCAGTACTTC
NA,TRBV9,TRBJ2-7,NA,CASSVAVGAGYEQYF,TGTGCCAGCAGCGTAGCGGTTGGTGCCGGGTACGAGCAGTACTTC
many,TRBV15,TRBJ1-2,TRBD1,CATSNPGQANYGYTF,TGTGCCACCAGCAACCCAGGACAGGCCAACTATGGCTACACCTTC
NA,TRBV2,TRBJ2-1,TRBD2,CASSPGTSGRLYNEQFF,TGTGCCAGCAGTCCCGGGACTAGCGGGCGGTTGTACAATGAGCAGTTCTTC
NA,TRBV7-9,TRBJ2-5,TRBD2,CASSGLGLAKNQETQYF,TGTGCCAGCAGCGGCTTAGGACTAGCGAAAAACCAAGAGACCCAGTACTTC
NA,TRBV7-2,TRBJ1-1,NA,CASSLGGSVLSNTEAFF,TGTGCCAGCAGCTTAGGGGGGTCCGTTTTGTCGAACACTGAAGCTTTCTTC
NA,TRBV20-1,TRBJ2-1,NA,CSARSLGGNEQFF,TGCAGTGCTAGATCGCTCGGGGGCAATGAGCAGTTCTTC
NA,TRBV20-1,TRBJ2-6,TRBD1,CSAREQGVRMNGSRANVLTF,TGCAGTGCTAGAGAACAGGGGGTTAGGATGAATGGGTCTCGGGCCAACGTCCTGACTTTC
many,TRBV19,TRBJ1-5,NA,CASSVQHNQPQHF,TGTGCCAGTAGTGTTCAGCACAATCAGCCCCAGCATTTT